The T cell receptor beta chain under discussion was sequenced for a study of blood T cell repertoires in COVID-19. Across the study: Spain, Italy and the United States supplied samples that represented acute and convalescent COVID-19.

The CDR3 is 9 residues long. Germline V gene lookup returns CDR1 LGHDT and CDR2 YNNKEL (reference sequence). V lost 11 bases and J 4 bases, leaving 5 bases between the germline ends. Clones were sequenced by immunoSEQ multiplex PCR, and TCRdb holds only the in-frame ones, with some missing. The sample consists of 200,000 to 300,000 clones, approximately 86% of them appearing once. The chain combines TRBV3-1 (or the pseudogene TRBV3-2) with TRBJ1-2; no firm D call. The sample consisted of peripheral blood. This sequence was found in a woman aged 55-69 years with COVID-19, enrolled during active disease. The CDR3 reads CARGYGYTF. The CDR3 DNA sequence: TGTGCCCGGGGCTATGGCTACACCTTC.